This T cell receptor beta chain was retrieved from a study of long-term antiretroviral therapy in people with HIV. This clone was observed a few times. At the survey level, the v3.0 immunoSEQ assay was run. Assay used: immunoSEQ multiplex PCR; TCRdb lists only in-frame clones, some missing. The data show around 17,000 clones, approximately 90% seen once. CDR1 and CDR2 from the germline V gene are MNHEY and SVGAGI. Trimming left V 0 bases short and J 5 bases short, with 10 bases between. CDR3 length: 15 amino acids. V is TRBV6-5 and J is TRBJ1-4; D gene unclear. The TCR originated in a man between 50 and 59 years old with HIV. This specimen consisted of unsorted PBMCs, obtained 6.9 years after starting antiretroviral therapy. For the CDR3, the DNA is TGTGCCAGCAGTTACTCGGCGACGGCAAATGAAAAACTGTTTTTT. It encodes CASSYSATANEKLFF.